This is a list of T cell receptor beta chains from one sample in a study of shared clonotypes between healthy human individuals. The method was immunoSEQ multiplex PCR; TCRdb's version includes in-frame clones alone and lacks a portion of them. The sample shows a few million clones, over 90% of them seen only once. The sample was naive CD4+ T cells from PBMCs. All receptors come from a man between 18 and 35 years old in good health. Some clones in this sample may be carry-over from other donors' samples. Both conserved end residues are part of each CDR3. D genes are given only for firm matches. Only some rows state a clone size, as once, few, many or a class for expanded clones.

cdr3_nt: TGTGCCAGCAGTTCCTCGACGGAGGAAGCTTTCTTT; cdr3_aa: CASSSSTEEAFF; cdr3_length: 12; v_call: TRBV6-5; d_call: .; j_call: TRBJ1-1; clone_size: .
cdr3_nt: TGTGCCAGCAGTGAAGAGCGTGGGGTACGGGGCTACACCTTC; cdr3_aa: CASSEERGVRGYTF; cdr3_length: 14; v_call: TRBV2; d_call: .; j_call: TRBJ1-2; clone_size: .
cdr3_nt: TGTGCCAGCAGCTTAGGACGCCAGGCCACTGAAGCTTTCTTT; cdr3_aa: CASSLGRQATEAFF; cdr3_length: 14; v_call: TRBV11-2; d_call: .; j_call: TRBJ1-1; clone_size: .
cdr3_nt: TGTGCCAGCAGCTTATTAGGGATCCTCTATGGCTACACCTTC; cdr3_aa: CASSLLGILYGYTF; cdr3_length: 14; v_call: TRBV7-2; d_call: .; j_call: TRBJ1-2; clone_size: .
cdr3_nt: TGTGCCATCAGTGCTTCCCCGCGACAGTCTGTGAACACTGAAGCTTTCTTT; cdr3_aa: CAISASPRQSVNTEAFF; cdr3_length: 17; v_call: TRBV10-3; d_call: .; j_call: TRBJ1-1; clone_size: few
cdr3_nt: TGTGCCAGCATGGGTCGGGGATTCCAGCCCCAGCATTTT; cdr3_aa: CASMGRGFQPQHF; cdr3_length: 13; v_call: TRBV6-1; d_call: .; j_call: TRBJ1-5; clone_size: .
cdr3_nt: TGTGCCAGCAGCACACGCCTGTCGTACGAGCAGTACTTC; cdr3_aa: CASSTRLSYEQYF; cdr3_length: 13; v_call: TRBV7-2; d_call: .; j_call: TRBJ2-7; clone_size: once
cdr3_nt: TGTGCCAGCAGTTTGCAGGGACCCTCAATCCCGGGAAACACCATATATTTT; cdr3_aa: CASSLQGPSIPGNTIYF; cdr3_length: 17; v_call: TRBV28; d_call: .; j_call: TRBJ1-3; clone_size: .
cdr3_nt: TGTGCCAGCTCAGAGAGCGGAGGACAGGCGGTCGTGAATGAGCAGTTCTTC; cdr3_aa: CASSESGGQAVVNEQFF; cdr3_length: 17; v_call: TRBV18; d_call: TRBD1; j_call: TRBJ2-1; clone_size: .
cdr3_nt: TGTGCCAGCAGTTTATTGGCGGGAGGGGGTTATCAAGAGACCCAGTACTTC; cdr3_aa: CASSLLAGGGYQETQYF; cdr3_length: 17; v_call: TRBV28; d_call: TRBD2; j_call: TRBJ2-5; clone_size: .
cdr3_nt: TGTGCCAGCAGCATAATGGCGCAGAGGAAGGGGGCTTGGGCCGGGGAGCTGTTTTTT; cdr3_aa: CASSIMAQRKGAWAGELFF; cdr3_length: 19; v_call: TRBV7-3; d_call: TRBD1; j_call: TRBJ2-2; clone_size: .
cdr3_nt: TGCGCCAGCAGCCTAGGGCGATCTAACAATGAGCAGTTCTTC; cdr3_aa: CASSLGRSNNEQFF; cdr3_length: 14; v_call: TRBV5-1; d_call: .; j_call: TRBJ2-1; clone_size: .
cdr3_nt: TGTGCCAGCAGCCCGGCTAAAACTAGCGCATCCTACGAGCAGTACTTC; cdr3_aa: CASSPAKTSASYEQYF; cdr3_length: 16; v_call: TRBV28; d_call: TRBD2; j_call: TRBJ2-7; clone_size: .
cdr3_nt: TGTGCCACCCGGACAGGGGCCAGAGAGACCCAGTACTTC; cdr3_aa: CATRTGARETQYF; cdr3_length: 13; v_call: TRBV6-5; d_call: TRBD1; j_call: TRBJ2-5; clone_size: .
cdr3_nt: TGTGCCAGCAGCCCCGGGACTAGGGTCTACGAGCAGTACTTC; cdr3_aa: CASSPGTRVYEQYF; cdr3_length: 14; v_call: TRBV11-2; d_call: TRBD2; j_call: TRBJ2-7; clone_size: .
cdr3_nt: TGCGCCAGCAGCTTGGATCCGGGGGACACTGAAGCTTTCTTT; cdr3_aa: CASSLDPGDTEAFF; cdr3_length: 14; v_call: TRBV5-1; d_call: .; j_call: TRBJ1-1; clone_size: few
cdr3_nt: TGTGCCAGCAGTTTTTTGCAGGGGTCGGGCACTGAAGCTTTCTTT; cdr3_aa: CASSFLQGSGTEAFF; cdr3_length: 15; v_call: TRBV28; d_call: .; j_call: TRBJ1-1; clone_size: once
cdr3_nt: TGTGCCAGTATGTACAGGGCTAGCAATCAGCCCCAGCATTTT; cdr3_aa: CASMYRASNQPQHF; cdr3_length: 14; v_call: TRBV19; d_call: .; j_call: TRBJ1-5; clone_size: .
cdr3_nt: TGCGCCAGCAGCTCGCAACAGGTTCGCACAGATACGCAGTATTTT; cdr3_aa: CASSSQQVRTDTQYF; cdr3_length: 15; v_call: TRBV5-1; d_call: .; j_call: TRBJ2-3; clone_size: .
cdr3_nt: TGTGCCTGGAGTATAGGTGGGCGGCAGCCCCAGCATTTT; cdr3_aa: CAWSIGGRQPQHF; cdr3_length: 13; v_call: TRBV30; d_call: .; j_call: TRBJ1-5; clone_size: .
cdr3_nt: TGTGCCAGCAGCCAAGATCCTAGCGGGGTACAAGAGACCCAGTACTTC; cdr3_aa: CASSQDPSGVQETQYF; cdr3_length: 16; v_call: TRBV4-2; d_call: TRBD2; j_call: TRBJ2-5; clone_size: once
cdr3_nt: TGTGCCAGCTCACCACCGAGTACCTACGAGCAGTACTTC; cdr3_aa: CASSPPSTYEQYF; cdr3_length: 13; v_call: TRBV18; d_call: .; j_call: TRBJ2-7; clone_size: .
cdr3_nt: TGTGCCAGCAGCTTGGAGGGTGGCAATCAGCCCCAGCATTTT; cdr3_aa: CASSLEGGNQPQHF; cdr3_length: 14; v_call: TRBV5-6; d_call: .; j_call: TRBJ1-5; clone_size: .
cdr3_nt: TGTGCCAGCAGTTCCCTCAGGCTCAACTATGGCTACACCTTC; cdr3_aa: CASSSLRLNYGYTF; cdr3_length: 14; v_call: TRBV28; d_call: .; j_call: TRBJ1-2; clone_size: .
cdr3_nt: TGTGCCAGCAGCTTGGCGTTAGCGGGAGGGCGGGGAGAGACCCAGTACTTC; cdr3_aa: CASSLALAGGRGETQYF; cdr3_length: 17; v_call: TRBV5-5; d_call: TRBD2; j_call: TRBJ2-5; clone_size: .
cdr3_nt: TGTGCCAGTAGTAGGGGACAGGGAGAAGAAGCTTTCTTT; cdr3_aa: CASSRGQGEEAFF; cdr3_length: 13; v_call: TRBV19; d_call: TRBD1; j_call: TRBJ1-1; clone_size: .
cdr3_nt: TGTGCCAGCAGTTTAGGGGACAGAAAACCCCAGCATTTT; cdr3_aa: CASSLGDRKPQHF; cdr3_length: 13; v_call: TRBV27; d_call: TRBD1; j_call: TRBJ1-5; clone_size: .
cdr3_nt: TGTGCCAGCAGCTTAATGCAAGGTGGTAATGAAAAACTGTTTTTT; cdr3_aa: CASSLMQGGNEKLFF; cdr3_length: 15; v_call: TRBV7-9; d_call: .; j_call: TRBJ1-4; clone_size: .
cdr3_nt: TGTGCCAGCAGCTTAGTAGACCGGGGGAATGAAAAACTGTTTTTT; cdr3_aa: CASSLVDRGNEKLFF; cdr3_length: 15; v_call: TRBV7-2; d_call: .; j_call: TRBJ1-4; clone_size: .
cdr3_nt: TGTGCCAGCAGCCAAGACGGAGATCAGCCCCAGCATTTT; cdr3_aa: CASSQDGDQPQHF; cdr3_length: 13; v_call: TRBV14; d_call: .; j_call: TRBJ1-5; clone_size: few
cdr3_nt: TGTGCCAGCAGTTGGGGACCCCGGGACGAGCAGTACTTC; cdr3_aa: CASSWGPRDEQYF; cdr3_length: 13; v_call: TRBV27; d_call: .; j_call: TRBJ2-7; clone_size: .
cdr3_nt: TGTGCCAGCAGCCCCCTTTATGATGGCTACACCTTC; cdr3_aa: CASSPLYDGYTF; cdr3_length: 12; v_call: TRBV28; d_call: .; j_call: TRBJ1-2; clone_size: .
cdr3_nt: TGTGCCAGCAGGGCCGACCCGAGGGCAGGGGTGGGAAGGTGGGGAACCCCCCAGCATTTT; cdr3_aa: CASRADPRAGVGRWGTPQHF; cdr3_length: 20; v_call: TRBV2; d_call: .; j_call: TRBJ1-5; clone_size: .
cdr3_nt: TGTGCCAGCAGCTTAGCGGGGAGGGGCCTAAACGAAAAACTGTTTTTT; cdr3_aa: CASSLAGRGLNEKLFF; cdr3_length: 16; v_call: TRBV7-8; d_call: .; j_call: TRBJ1-4; clone_size: .
cdr3_nt: TGTGCCAGCAGACCCCCGGGACAGGGGATTGGTGGCTACACCTTC; cdr3_aa: CASRPPGQGIGGYTF; cdr3_length: 15; v_call: TRBV6-5; d_call: TRBD1; j_call: TRBJ1-2; clone_size: .
cdr3_nt: TGTGCCAGCAGCTTTAACCGACAGGAGCTTAATGAAAAACTGTTTTTT; cdr3_aa: CASSFNRQELNEKLFF; cdr3_length: 16; v_call: TRBV7-2; d_call: .; j_call: TRBJ1-4; clone_size: .
cdr3_nt: TGTGCCAGCTCACCATCGGCCGTTTTTACGGGCAATCAGCCCCAGCATTTT; cdr3_aa: CASSPSAVFTGNQPQHF; cdr3_length: 17; v_call: TRBV18; d_call: .; j_call: TRBJ1-5; clone_size: .
cdr3_nt: TGCAGCGTCGTCCTCGGGCTAGCGGGATCCTACGAGCAGTACTTC; cdr3_aa: CSVVLGLAGSYEQYF; cdr3_length: 15; v_call: TRBV29-1; d_call: TRBD2; j_call: TRBJ2-7; clone_size: .
cdr3_nt: TGCGCCAGCAGCTTGGCCGGTACACCATTGTACCAAGAGACCCAGTACTTC; cdr3_aa: CASSLAGTPLYQETQYF; cdr3_length: 17; v_call: TRBV5-1; d_call: .; j_call: TRBJ2-5; clone_size: .
cdr3_nt: TGTGCCAGCAGCCCCTTTAGGGGGAGGGTGTCACCCAATGAGCAGTTCTTC; cdr3_aa: CASSPFRGRVSPNEQFF; cdr3_length: 17; v_call: TRBV7-3; d_call: .; j_call: TRBJ2-1; clone_size: .
cdr3_nt: TGTGCCAGCATTGACGGCTTGGCAGCTAACTATGGCTACACCTTC; cdr3_aa: CASIDGLAANYGYTF; cdr3_length: 15; v_call: TRBV28; d_call: .; j_call: TRBJ1-2; clone_size: .
cdr3_nt: TGTGCCAGCAGGTTTTCGGGCGGGGAGCTGTTTTTT; cdr3_aa: CASRFSGGELFF; cdr3_length: 12; v_call: TRBV11-3; d_call: .; j_call: TRBJ2-2; clone_size: .